The 7 T cell receptor beta chains below come from one sample, sequenced in a study of T cells after posttransplantation cyclophosphamide. Generated by immunoSEQ multiplex PCR, the TCRdb table keeps only in-frame clones and is missing some. Of 7,500 to 10,000 clones in the sample, roughly 98% were seen once. Cells defined as naive were viable CD3+CD4+ or CD3+CD8+ and CCR7+CD45RA+CD45RO-CD95-CD27+CD28+. Sequencing was carried out using naive CD4+ T cells sorted from PBMCs. Receptors were obtained from a woman in her sixties in good health, CMV-negative, and a related stem cell transplant donor.

This sequence joins TRBV5-1 and TRBJ2-7, with D possibly TRBD2 on 5 matching bases. The CDR3 consists of 10 residues. In germline, CDR1 is SGHRS, CDR2 YFSETQ. The V end lost 7 bases, the J end lost 4 bases, and 6 bases lay between the germline ends. CDR3 amino acids: CASGEYEQYV. As DNA, the CDR3 is TGCGCCAGCGGGGAGTACGAGCAGTACGTC.

This clone is a singleton in its sample. The chain employs TRBV11-1 and TRBJ2-7; possible D gene TRBD2, 6 bases. With 7 bases removed from V and 6 bases from J, the gap between germline ends came to 16 bases. Germline V gene lookup returns CDR1 SGHAT and CDR2 FQDESV (reference sequence). The CDR3 loop spans 13 amino acids. CDR3 in DNA: TGTGCCAGCAAGGAGCCGGGGGTGGGCGAGCAGTACTTC. It yields the protein CASKEPGVGEQYF.

The chain combines TRBV18 with TRBJ1-2, with a tentative D call TRBD1 (6 bases). Trimming stripped 3 bases from V and 6 bases from J, with 14 bases between. The CDR3 totals 14 residues. The germline V gene encodes CDR1 KGHSH and CDR2 LQKENI. The CDR3 DNA follows: TGTGCCAGCTCACCGTCCGGGACACCGGATGGCTACACCTTC. Translation: CASSPSGTPDGYTF.

V is TRBV10-3 and J is TRBJ2-1, with D possibly matching TRBD1 (5 bases). There are 14 residues in the CDR3. Trimming shortened V by 9 bases and J by 1 base, and 13 bases separated the two germline ends. The germline gives CDR1 ENHRY, CDR2 SYGVKD. The CDR3 loop is CAITRDSSYNEQFF. The CDR3 bases are TGTGCCATTACCAGGGATAGTTCCTACAATGAGCAGTTCTTC.

The rearrangement links TRBV9 to TRBJ1-4; unclear D gene. CDR1 is SGDLS and CDR2 is YYNGEE in the germline V gene. V was clipped by 3 bases and J by 10 bases, with 16 bases between them. There are 14 residues in the CDR3. The CDR3 protein is CASSDLAHSGKLFF. CDR3 nucleotides: TGTGCCAGCAGCGACCTCGCCCACAGTGGAAAACTGTTTTTT.

In its sample, this clone was seen once. V gene TRBV14 combines with J gene TRBJ2-2, with unresolved D. Germline lookup yields CDR1 SGHDN and CDR2 FVKESK. V gave up 2 bases and J gave up 1 base, with 8 bases separating them. This CDR3 has 15 residues. CDR3 coding DNA: TGTGCCAGCAGCCAAATAACTCAGAACACCGGGGAGCTGTTTTTT. Amino acids: CASSQITQNTGELFF.

The CDR3 DNA follows: TGTGCCAGCAGCTTTCAAAGCACAGATACGCAGTATTTT. Protein sequence: CASSFQSTDTQYF. The chain has TRBV7-9 and TRBJ2-3, with D hard to call. V was shortened by 3 bases and J by 0 bases, with 4 bases between the two germline ends. The CDR3 has 13 residues. CDR1 is SEHNR and CDR2 is FQNEAQ in the germline V gene (reference sequence).